The subject of this entry is one TCR beta chain. Its target is not known. Amplification used 60 Vbeta primers and 13 Jbeta primers. Measured with immunoSEQ multiplex PCR; TCRdb has only the in-frame clones, and not every one. Of over 150,000 clones detected, around 68% appear once; the ten largest clones hold less than 3%. This sample was taken from a study of cytomegalovirus exposure and HLA in healthy donors. The overall study: From donors who were HLA-typed, an early data release held about 85 million unique TCRs. Whole-study results and caveats: It is likely that the observed cluster of highly shared sequence variants was a sequencing artifact. Reportedly, TCR beta sequences accurately predicted HLA-A and HLA-B alleles in most subjects.

The CDR3 is made up of 12 amino acids. Per germline, CDR1 MNHEY and CDR2 SMNVEV (reference sequence). V was shortened by 3 bases and J by 8 bases, with 7 bases between the two germline ends. Sequencing was done on a sample of PBMCs. The chain couples TRBV27 to TRBJ1-4, with D unclear. The source is a middle-aged woman in good health and CMV-seropositive. The CDR3 is CASSFPGEKLFF. The CDR3 coding sequence is TGTGCCAGCAGTTTCCCGGGGGAAAAACTGTTTTTT.